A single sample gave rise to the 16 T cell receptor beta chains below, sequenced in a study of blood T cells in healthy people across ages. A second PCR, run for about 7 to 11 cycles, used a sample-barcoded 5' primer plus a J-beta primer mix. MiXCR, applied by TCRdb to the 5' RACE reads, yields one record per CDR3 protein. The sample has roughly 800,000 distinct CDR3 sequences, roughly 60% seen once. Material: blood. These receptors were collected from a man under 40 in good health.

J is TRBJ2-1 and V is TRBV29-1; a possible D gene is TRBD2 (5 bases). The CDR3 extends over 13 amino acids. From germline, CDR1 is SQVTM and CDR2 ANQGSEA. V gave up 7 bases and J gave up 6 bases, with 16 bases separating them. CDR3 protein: CSGRTDKGNEQFF. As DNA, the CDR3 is TGCAGCGGCCGGACTGACAAAGGCAATGAGCAGTTCTTC.

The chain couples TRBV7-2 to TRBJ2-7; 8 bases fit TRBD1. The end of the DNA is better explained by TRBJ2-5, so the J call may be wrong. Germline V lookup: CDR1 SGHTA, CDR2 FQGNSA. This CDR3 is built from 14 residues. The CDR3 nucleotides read TGTGCCAGCAAGACAGGGGTCGGGAGAGAGACCCAGTACTTC. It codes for CASKTGVGRETQYF.

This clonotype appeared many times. CDR3 region: CASSLTSGSNEQYF. The CDR3 coding sequence is TGTGCCAGCAGTTTAACTAGCGGGAGTAACGAGCAGTACTTC. V usage is TRBV6-2 or TRBV6-3 and J usage is TRBJ2-7; 11 nucleotides line up with TRBD2. Trimming removed 4 bases from V and 5 bases from J; junction bases left unmatched: 4. The CDR3 is 14 residues long. The germline V gene has CDR1 MNHEY and CDR2 SVGEGT.

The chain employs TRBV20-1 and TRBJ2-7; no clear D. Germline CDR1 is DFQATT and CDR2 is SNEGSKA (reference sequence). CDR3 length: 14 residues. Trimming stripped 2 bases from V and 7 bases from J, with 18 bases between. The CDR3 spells CSARQSRLSNEQYF. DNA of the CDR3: TGCAGTGCTAGACAAAGTCGACTGTCGAATGAGCAGTACTTC.

CDR3 in DNA: TGTGCCAGCTCACCCAACGCCCGGGACAGTTCATACGAGCAGTACTTC. It specifies CASSPNARDSSYEQYF. The J gene is TRBJ2-7, the V gene TRBV18, with 7 bases aligning to TRBD1. The CDR3 length is 16 residues. The V gene's germline CDR1 is KGHSH and CDR2 LQKENI. Losses at the gene ends were 3 bases for V and 4 bases for J; bases not matched to a gene: 12.

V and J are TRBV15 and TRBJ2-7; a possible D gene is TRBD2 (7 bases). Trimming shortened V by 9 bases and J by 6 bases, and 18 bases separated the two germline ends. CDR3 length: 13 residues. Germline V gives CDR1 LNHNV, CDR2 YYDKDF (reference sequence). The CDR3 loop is CATKSAGGAEQYF. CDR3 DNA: TGTGCCACGAAGTCCGCTGGGGGGGCCGAGCAGTACTTC. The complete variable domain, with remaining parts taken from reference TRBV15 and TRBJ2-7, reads DAMVIQNPRYQVTQFGKPVTLSCSQTLNHNVMYWYQQKSSQAPKLLFHYYDKDFNNEADTPDNFQSRRPNTSFCFLDIRSPGLGDTAMYLCATKSAGGAEQYFGPGTRLTVT.

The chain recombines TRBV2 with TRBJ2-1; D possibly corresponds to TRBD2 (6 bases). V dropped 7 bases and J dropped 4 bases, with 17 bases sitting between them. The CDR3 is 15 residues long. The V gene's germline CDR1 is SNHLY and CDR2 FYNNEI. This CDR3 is CASTQGDLSYNEQFF. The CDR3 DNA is TGTGCCAGCACCCAAGGGGACTTATCGTACAATGAGCAGTTCTTC.

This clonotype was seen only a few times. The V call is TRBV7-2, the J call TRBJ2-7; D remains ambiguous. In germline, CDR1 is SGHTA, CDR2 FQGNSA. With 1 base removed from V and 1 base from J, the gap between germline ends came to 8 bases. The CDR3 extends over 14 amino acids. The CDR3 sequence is CASSLVGPSYEQYF. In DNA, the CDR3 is TGTGCCAGCAGCTTAGTGGGCCCTTCCTACGAGCAGTACTTC. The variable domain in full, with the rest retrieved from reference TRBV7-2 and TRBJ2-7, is GAGVSQSPSNKVTEKGKDVELRCDPISGHTALYWYRQSLGQGLEFLIYFQGNSAPDKSGLPSDRFSAERTGGSVSTLTIQRTQQEDSAVYLCASSLVGPSYEQYFGPGTRLTVT.

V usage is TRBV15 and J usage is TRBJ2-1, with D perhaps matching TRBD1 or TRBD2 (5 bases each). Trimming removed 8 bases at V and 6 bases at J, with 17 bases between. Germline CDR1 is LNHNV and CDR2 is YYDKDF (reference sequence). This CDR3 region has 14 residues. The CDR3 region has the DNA TGTGCCACCGGGTCGGGACCCCCTCGCAATGAGCAGTTCTTC. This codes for CATGSGPPRNEQFF.

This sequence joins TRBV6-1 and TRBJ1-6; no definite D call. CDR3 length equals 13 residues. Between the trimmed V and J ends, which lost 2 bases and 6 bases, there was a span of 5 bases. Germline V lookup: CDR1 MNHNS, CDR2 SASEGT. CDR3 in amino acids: CASSESVNSPLHF. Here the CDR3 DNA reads TGTGCCAGCAGTGAAAGCGTTAATTCACCCCTCCACTTT.

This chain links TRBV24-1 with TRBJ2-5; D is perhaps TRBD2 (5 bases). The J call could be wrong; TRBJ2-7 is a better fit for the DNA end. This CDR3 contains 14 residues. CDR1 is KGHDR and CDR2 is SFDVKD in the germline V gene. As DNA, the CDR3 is TGTGAGACGATTGGTGAGGGTGCGACCTACGAGCAGTACTTC. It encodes CETIGEGATYEQYF.

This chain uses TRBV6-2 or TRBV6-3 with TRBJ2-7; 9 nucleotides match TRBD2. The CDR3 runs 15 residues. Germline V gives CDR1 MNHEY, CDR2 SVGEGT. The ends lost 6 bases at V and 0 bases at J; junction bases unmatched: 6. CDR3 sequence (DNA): TGTGCCAGCAGGCAAAGCGGGAGGCCCTCCTACGAGCAGTACTTC. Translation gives CASRQSGRPSYEQYF.

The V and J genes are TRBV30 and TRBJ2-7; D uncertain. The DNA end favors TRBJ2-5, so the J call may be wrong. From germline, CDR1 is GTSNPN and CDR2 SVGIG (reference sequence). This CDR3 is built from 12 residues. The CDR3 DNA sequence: TGTGCCTGGAGGAGCCCGCTGGAGACCCAGTACTTC. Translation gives CAWRSPLETQYF.

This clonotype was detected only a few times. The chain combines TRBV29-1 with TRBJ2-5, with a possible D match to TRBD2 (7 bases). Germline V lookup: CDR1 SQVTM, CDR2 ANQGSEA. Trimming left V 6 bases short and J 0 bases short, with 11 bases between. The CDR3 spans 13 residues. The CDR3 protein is CSVLGGDQETQYF. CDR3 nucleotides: TGCAGCGTCCTAGGGGGGGACCAAGAGACCCAGTACTTC.

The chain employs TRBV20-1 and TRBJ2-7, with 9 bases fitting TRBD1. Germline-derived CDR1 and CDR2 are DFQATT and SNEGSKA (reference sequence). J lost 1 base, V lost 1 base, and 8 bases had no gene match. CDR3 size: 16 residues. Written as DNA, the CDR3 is TGCAGTGCTAGAGTTCCCGGGACAGGGAAGTCCTACGAGCAGTACTTC. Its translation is CSARVPGTGKSYEQYF.

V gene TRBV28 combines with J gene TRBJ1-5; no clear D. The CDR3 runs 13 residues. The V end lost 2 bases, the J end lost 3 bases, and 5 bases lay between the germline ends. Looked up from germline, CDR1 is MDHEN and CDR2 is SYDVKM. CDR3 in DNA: TGTGCCAGCAGTTTAGGATTCAATCAGCCCCAGCATTTT. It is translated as CASSLGFNQPQHF.